This T cell receptor beta chain was documented in a study of post-analysis software for immune sequencing data (dated by TCRdb to the mid-2010s). Some background on the complete study: Recorded disease courses included relapsing-remitting, secondary progressive and progressive-relapsing multiple sclerosis, with some patients lacking subtype annotation. The multiple sclerosis patient repertoires were compared with roughly twelve previously published healthy control repertoires from donors aged 6 to 25 years. A subset of samples was prepared in parallel using single-end sample barcoding, then pooled and co-amplified after Illumina adapter ligation. Paper-wide results and their limitations: Direct clustering with F measure showed strong co-clustering of samples prepared in the same batch, prompting a batch-effect correction. Several TRBV segments, including TRBV5-6, TRBV5-1 and TRBV20-1, were significantly more frequent in patients than controls. Normalized Chao1 diversity was significantly lower in multiple sclerosis patients than controls, suggesting substantial peripheral T-cell clonal expansion. The control group was slightly older than the multiple sclerosis patient group.

The trim is 6 bases for V and 1 base for J, with a gap of 16 bases between the germline ends. CDR1 MNHNS and CDR2 SASEGT were looked up in the germline V gene. From the cysteine up to the phenylalanine, the CDR3 has a length of 16 residues. Solely the CDR3 DNA is kept, with 48 bases framed from the first base. A few counts support this clonotype. No cognate antigen has been identified for it. No per-base quality is available; no much larger clone lies one base away. To demonstrate the VDJtools post-analysis software, the study profiled TCR beta repertoires from the peripheral blood of under 15 young patients with multiple sclerosis. The multiple sclerosis patients were children and adolescents ranging in age from roughly 6 to 15 years. Libraries were prepared through PCR. These reads were obtained on an Illumina HiSeq 2500. To reduce PCR and sequencing biases, unique molecular identifiers were incorporated into the TCR beta cDNA libraries. Every 1 to 10 million input T cells yielded roughly 0.5 million cDNA molecules, meaning each molecule approximated one T cell. Patient libraries were prepared and sequenced with the same protocol used for the earlier healthy control dataset. Samples belonging to the same batch were prepared together, multiplexed and sequenced on a shared HiSeq lane. The study's own analysis went as follows. MIGEC handled the raw barcoded reads, throwing out single-read molecular identifier groups before consensus assembly and CDR3 extraction. VDJtools was used for post-analysis of the clonotype tables, with diversity normalized by down-sampling every dataset to the smallest sample size. In repertoire overlap clustering, CDR3 amino acid sequences, but not nucleotide sequences, were matched to correct batch-related cross-sample contamination. The raw public reads went through TCRdb reprocessing: fastp at Q25, MiXCR clone calling, in-frame beta chains kept. CDR3 protein sequences are deduplicated, and each keeps its most common genes and DNA. These V and J calls are TCRdb output, not the study's own analysis. In this sample the table shows about 820,000 distinct CDR3 sequences, approximately 53% of which occur a single time. About 4.8% of the sample is in the top ten clones.

Material: blood. This clonotype was obtained from a girl between 5 and 17 years old with multiple sclerosis. The sequence links TRBV6-1 to TRBJ1-5; tentative D gene TRBD1, with 5 bases matching. The sequenced DNA: TGTGCCAGCAGGGATTATCAGGGACCGAGCAATCAGCCCCAGCATTTT. Translated, it gives CASRDYQGPSNQPQHF.